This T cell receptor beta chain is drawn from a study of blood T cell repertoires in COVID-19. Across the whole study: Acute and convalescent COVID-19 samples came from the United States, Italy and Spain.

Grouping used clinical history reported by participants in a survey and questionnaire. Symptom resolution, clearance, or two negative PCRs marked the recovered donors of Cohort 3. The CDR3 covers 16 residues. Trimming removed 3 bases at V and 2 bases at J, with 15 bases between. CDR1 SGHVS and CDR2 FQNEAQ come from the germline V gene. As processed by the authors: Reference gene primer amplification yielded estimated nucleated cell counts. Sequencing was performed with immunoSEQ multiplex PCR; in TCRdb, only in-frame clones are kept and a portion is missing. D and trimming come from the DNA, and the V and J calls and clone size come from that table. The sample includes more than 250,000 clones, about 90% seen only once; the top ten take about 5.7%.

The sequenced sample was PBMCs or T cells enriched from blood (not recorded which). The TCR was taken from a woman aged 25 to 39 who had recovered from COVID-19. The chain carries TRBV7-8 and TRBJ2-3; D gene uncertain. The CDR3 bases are TGTGCCAGCAGCTTCAACAACGGAGTTTCCACAGATACGCAGTATTTT. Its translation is CASSFNNGVSTDTQYF.